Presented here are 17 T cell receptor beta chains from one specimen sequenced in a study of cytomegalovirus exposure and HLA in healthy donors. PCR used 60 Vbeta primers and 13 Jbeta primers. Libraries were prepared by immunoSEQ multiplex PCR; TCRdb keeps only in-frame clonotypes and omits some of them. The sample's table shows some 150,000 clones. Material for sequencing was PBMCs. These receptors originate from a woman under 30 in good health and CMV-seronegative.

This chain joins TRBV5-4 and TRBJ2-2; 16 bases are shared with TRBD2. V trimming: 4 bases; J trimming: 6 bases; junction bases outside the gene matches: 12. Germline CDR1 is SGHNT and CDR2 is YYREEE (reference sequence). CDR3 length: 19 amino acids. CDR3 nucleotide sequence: TGTGCCAGCAGCCCCGTGGGACTAGCGGGAGGGCCGAGTCCCGGGGAGCTGTTTTTT. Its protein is CASSPVGLAGGPSPGELFF.

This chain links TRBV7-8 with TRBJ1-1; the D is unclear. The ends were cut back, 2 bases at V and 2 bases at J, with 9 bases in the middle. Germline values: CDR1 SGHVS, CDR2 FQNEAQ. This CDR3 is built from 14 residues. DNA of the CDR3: TGTGCCAGCAGCTTAAAGGGAGTTAACACTGAAGCTTTCTTT. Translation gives CASSLKGVNTEAFF.

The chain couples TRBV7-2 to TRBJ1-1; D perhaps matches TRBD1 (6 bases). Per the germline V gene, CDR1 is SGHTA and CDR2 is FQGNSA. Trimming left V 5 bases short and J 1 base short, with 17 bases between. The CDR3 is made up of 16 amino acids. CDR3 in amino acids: CASSATPRTANTEAFF. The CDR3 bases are TGTGCCAGCAGCGCAACCCCTCGGACAGCGAACACTGAAGCTTTCTTT.

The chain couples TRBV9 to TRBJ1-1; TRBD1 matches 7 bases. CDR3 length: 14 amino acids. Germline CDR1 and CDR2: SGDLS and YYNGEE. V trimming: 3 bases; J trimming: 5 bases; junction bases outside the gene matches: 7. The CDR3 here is CASSGQGIGTEAFF. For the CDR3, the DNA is TGTGCCAGCAGCGGACAGGGAATTGGTACTGAAGCTTTCTTT.

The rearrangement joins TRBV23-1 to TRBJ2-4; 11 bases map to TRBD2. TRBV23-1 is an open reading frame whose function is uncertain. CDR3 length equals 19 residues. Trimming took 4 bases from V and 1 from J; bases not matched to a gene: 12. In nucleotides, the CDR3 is TGCGCCAGCAGTCCTCGGGTAGCGGGAGGGCCTGGGGCCAAAAACATTCAGTACTTC. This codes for CASSPRVAGGPGAKNIQYF.

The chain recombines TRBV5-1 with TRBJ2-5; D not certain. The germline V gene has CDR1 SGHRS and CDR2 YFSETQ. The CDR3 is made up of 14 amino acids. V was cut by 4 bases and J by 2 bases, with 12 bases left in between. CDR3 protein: CASSEPGSQETQYF. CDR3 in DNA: TGCGCCAGCAGCGAACCCGGGTCTCAAGAGACCCAGTACTTC.

The CDR3 region is CASSLKTGSGNTIYF. The CDR3 region has the DNA TGTGCCAGCAGCTTAAAAACAGGCTCTGGAAACACCATATATTTT. The chain employs TRBV11-3 and TRBJ1-3, with D maybe TRBD1 (5 bases). The CDR3 sequence is 15 residues long. The germline V gene encodes CDR1 SGHNT and CDR2 YENEEA. The V and J ends lost 2 bases and 0 bases respectively, with 8 bases between them.

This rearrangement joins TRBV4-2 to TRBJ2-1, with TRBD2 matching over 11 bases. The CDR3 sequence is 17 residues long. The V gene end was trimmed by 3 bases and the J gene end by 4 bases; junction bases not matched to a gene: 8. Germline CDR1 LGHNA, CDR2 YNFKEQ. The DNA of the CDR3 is TGTGCCAGCAGCCAGGACGCGGGACTAGCGGATTACAATGAGCAGTTCTTC. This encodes CASSQDAGLADYNEQFF.

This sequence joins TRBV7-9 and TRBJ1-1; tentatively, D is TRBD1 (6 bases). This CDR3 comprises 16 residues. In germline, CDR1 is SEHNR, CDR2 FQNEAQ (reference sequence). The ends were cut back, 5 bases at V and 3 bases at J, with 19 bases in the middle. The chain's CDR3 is CASSDTSRGGDTEAFF. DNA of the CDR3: TGTGCCAGCAGCGATACTTCCAGGGGAGGGGACACTGAAGCTTTCTTT.

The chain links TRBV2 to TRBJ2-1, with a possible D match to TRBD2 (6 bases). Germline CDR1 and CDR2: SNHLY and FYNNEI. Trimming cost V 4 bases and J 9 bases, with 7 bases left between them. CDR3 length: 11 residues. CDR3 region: CASSGGVEQFF. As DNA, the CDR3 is TGTGCCAGCAGTGGGGGGGTTGAGCAGTTCTTC.

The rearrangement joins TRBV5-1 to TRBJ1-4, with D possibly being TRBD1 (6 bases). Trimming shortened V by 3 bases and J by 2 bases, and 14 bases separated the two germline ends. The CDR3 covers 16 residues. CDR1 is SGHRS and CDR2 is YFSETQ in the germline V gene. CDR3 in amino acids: CASSSDQGSTNEKLFF. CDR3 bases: TGCGCCAGCAGCTCCGACCAGGGGTCTACTAATGAAAAACTGTTTTTT.

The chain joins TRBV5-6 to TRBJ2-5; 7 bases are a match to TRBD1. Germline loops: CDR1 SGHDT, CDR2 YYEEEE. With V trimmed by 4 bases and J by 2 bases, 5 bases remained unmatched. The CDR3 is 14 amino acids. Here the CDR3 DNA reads TGTGCCAGCAGCGGGGGACAGCTACAAGAGACCCAGTACTTC. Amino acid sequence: CASSGGQLQETQYF.

This CDR3 is CASSMAGPSYEQYF. As DNA, the CDR3 is TGTGCCAGCAGTATGGCGGGTCCTTCCTACGAGCAGTACTTC. This chain links TRBV6-5 with TRBJ2-7; D may be TRBD2 (5 bases). Germline CDR1 MNHEY, CDR2 SVGAGI. V gave up 5 bases and J gave up 1 base, with 12 bases separating them. This CDR3 region has 14 residues.

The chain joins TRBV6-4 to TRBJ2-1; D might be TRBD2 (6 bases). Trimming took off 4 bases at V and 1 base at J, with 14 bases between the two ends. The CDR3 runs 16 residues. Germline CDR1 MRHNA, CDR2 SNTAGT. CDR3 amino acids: CASSGSSVQSYNEQFF. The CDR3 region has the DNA TGTGCCAGCAGTGGGTCTAGCGTACAGTCCTACAATGAGCAGTTCTTC.

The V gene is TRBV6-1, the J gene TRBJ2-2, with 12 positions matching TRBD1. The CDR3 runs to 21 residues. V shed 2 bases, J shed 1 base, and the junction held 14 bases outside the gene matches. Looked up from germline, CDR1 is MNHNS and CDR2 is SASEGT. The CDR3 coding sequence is TGTGCCAGCAGTGAACCGAGGGACCGGGACAGGGGGCAAGGGAACACCGGGGAGCTGTTTTTT. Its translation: CASSEPRDRDRGQGNTGELFF.

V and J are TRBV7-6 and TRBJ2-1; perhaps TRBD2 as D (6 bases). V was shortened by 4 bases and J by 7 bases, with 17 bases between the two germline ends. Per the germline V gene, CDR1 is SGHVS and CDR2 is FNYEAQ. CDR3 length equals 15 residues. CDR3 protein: CASSSDSGTGNEQFF. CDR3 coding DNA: TGTGCCAGCAGCTCGGATTCCGGGACTGGGAATGAGCAGTTCTTC.

CDR3 residues: CASSGTSGSVGGELFF. CDR3 sequence (DNA): TGTGCCAGCAGCGGTACTAGCGGGAGCGTTGGCGGGGAGCTGTTTTTT. The chain uses TRBV5-8 and TRBJ2-2, with 11 bases lining up with TRBD2. V gave up 4 bases and J gave up 7 bases; unmatched junction bases: 9. The CDR3 consists of 16 residues. Looked up from germline, CDR1 is SGHTS and CDR2 is YDEGEE.